Shown below are 2 T cell receptor beta chains from a single sample sequenced in a study of shared clonotypes between healthy human individuals. The naive CD8 population came from CD45RO-negative cells selected for CCR7, without terminally differentiated effector memory CD45RA+ cells. The assay was immunoSEQ multiplex PCR, and TCRdb's table has in-frame clones only and misses some. The sample includes some 2.1 million clones, approximately 94% of them seen just once. The sequencing input was naive CD8+ T cells sorted from blood. The receptors here all came from a man younger than 35 in good health.

This chain links TRBV5-1 with TRBJ2-3, with TRBD2 identical over 10 bases. This CDR3 is built from 15 residues. CDR1 is SGHRS and CDR2 is YFSETQ in the germline V gene. The V segment lost 3 bases and the J segment 2 bases; nucleotides outside the gene matches: 3. The CDR3 region is CASSSLAGDTDTQYF. The CDR3 DNA reads TGCGCCAGCAGCTCTCTAGCGGGGGACACAGATACGCAGTATTTT.

V and J are TRBV27 and TRBJ2-5; no clear D. Per the germline V gene, CDR1 is MNHEY and CDR2 is SMNVEV (reference sequence). Trimming cost V 3 bases and J 2 bases, with 10 bases left between them. CDR3 length: 14 amino acids. The CDR3 bases are TGTGCCAGCAGTTTTACTGGAGCACAAGAGACCCAGTACTTC. Translated: CASSFTGAQETQYF.